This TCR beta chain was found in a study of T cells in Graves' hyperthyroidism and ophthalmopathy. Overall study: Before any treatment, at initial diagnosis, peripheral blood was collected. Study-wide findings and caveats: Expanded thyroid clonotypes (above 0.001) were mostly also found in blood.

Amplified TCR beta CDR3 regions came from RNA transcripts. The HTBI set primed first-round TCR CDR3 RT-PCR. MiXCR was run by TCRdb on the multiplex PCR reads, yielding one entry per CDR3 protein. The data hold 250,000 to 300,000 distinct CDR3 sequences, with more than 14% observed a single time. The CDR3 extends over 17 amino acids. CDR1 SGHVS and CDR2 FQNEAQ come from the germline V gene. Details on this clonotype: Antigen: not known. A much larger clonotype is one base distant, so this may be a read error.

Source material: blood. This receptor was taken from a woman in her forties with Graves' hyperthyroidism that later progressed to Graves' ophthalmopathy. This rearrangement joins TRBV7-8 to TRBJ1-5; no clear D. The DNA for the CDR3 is TGTGCCAGCAGCTTTGGTGGGTTGGGCAGTGAGAATCAGCCCGAGCATTTT. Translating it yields CASSFGGLGSENQPEHF.